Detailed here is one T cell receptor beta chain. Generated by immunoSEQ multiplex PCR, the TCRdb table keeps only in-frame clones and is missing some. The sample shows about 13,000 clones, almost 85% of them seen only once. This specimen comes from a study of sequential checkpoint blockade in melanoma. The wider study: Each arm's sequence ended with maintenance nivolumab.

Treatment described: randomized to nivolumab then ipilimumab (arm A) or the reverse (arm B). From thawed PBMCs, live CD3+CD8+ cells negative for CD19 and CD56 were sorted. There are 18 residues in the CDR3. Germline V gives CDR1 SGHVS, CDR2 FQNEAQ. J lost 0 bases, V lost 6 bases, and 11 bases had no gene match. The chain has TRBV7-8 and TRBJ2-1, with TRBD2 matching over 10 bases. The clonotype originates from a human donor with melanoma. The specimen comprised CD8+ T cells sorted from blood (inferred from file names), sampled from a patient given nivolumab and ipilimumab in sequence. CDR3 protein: CASRVDLAGGSSYNEQFF. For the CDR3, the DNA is TGTGCCAGCAGGGTGGATTTAGCGGGGGGTAGCTCCTACAATGAGCAGTTCTTC.